This T cell receptor beta chain was captured by sequencing in a study of cytomegalovirus exposure and HLA in healthy donors. Study-level information: Samples from HLA-typed donors yielded about 86 million unique TCRs in an early data release.

Overall study results and limits: Owing to their indistinguishability, certain V segments, notably TRBV6-2 and TRBV6-3, were excluded.

The CDR3 runs to 15 residues. V was clipped by 0 bases and J by 2 bases; unmatched bases: 4. The germline V gene has CDR1 GTSNPN and CDR2 SVGIG (reference sequence). Remarks on this clone: As yet, its antigen is unknown.

The PCR used 60 Vbeta and 13 Jbeta primers. Repertoires were generated with immunoSEQ multiplex PCR, while TCRdb's copy carries only in-frame clones and drops some. The sample shows some 190,000 clones, roughly 80% of them seen only once. J is TRBJ2-7 and V is TRBV30; the match to TRBD2 covers 10 bases. Sequenced input: PBMCs. The source is a male donor in good health and CMV-seronegative. The CDR3: CAWSVASGGPYEQYF. CDR3 DNA: TGTGCCTGGAGTGTAGCTAGCGGGGGTCCCTACGAGCAGTACTTC.